This entry lists 28 T cell receptor beta chains sequenced from one sample in a study of blood T cell repertoires in COVID-19. The assay was immunoSEQ multiplex PCR, and TCRdb's table has in-frame clones only and misses some. The table lists about 410,000 clones, about nine tenths of them singletons. Sequenced material: peripheral blood. The receptors were sampled from a woman between 25 and 40 years old with active or convalescent COVID-19.

The V call is TRBV7-9, the J call TRBJ1-6, with 7 bases lining up with TRBD1. After removal of 3 bases from V and 7 bases from J, the junction contained 6 bases not matched to a gene. Germline CDR1 SEHNR, CDR2 FQNEAQ (reference sequence). The CDR3 contains 15 residues. The CDR3 coding sequence is TGTGCCAGCAGCTTTGGGGACAGAGAGAATTCACCCCTCCACTTT. Encoded protein: CASSFGDRENSPLHF.

This clone showed up just once. V gene TRBV4-1 combines with J gene TRBJ1-2; D might be TRBD1 (6 bases). Trimming removed 1 base at V and 13 bases at J, with 13 bases between. Germline V lookup: CDR1 MGHRA, CDR2 YSYEKL. The CDR3 loop spans 12 amino acids. Here the CDR3 DNA reads TGCGCCAGCAGCCAAGCTTCCGGGGGGCTCACCTTC. Translated, it gives CASSQASGGLTF.

This clone was seen only a few times. The CDR3: CASSTNPDRGSNTEAFF. The CDR3 DNA is TGTGCCAGTAGTACCAACCCTGATCGGGGGTCGAACACTGAAGCTTTCTTT. The rearrangement links TRBV19 to TRBJ1-1, with D possibly matching TRBD1 (5 bases). Trimming took 4 bases from V and 1 from J, leaving 19 bases between them. Germline V lookup: CDR1 LNHDA, CDR2 SQIVND (reference sequence). CDR3 length: 17 amino acids.

The chain couples TRBV2 to TRBJ1-2, with D possibly being TRBD1 (5 bases). The CDR3 length is 13 residues. Trimming took 6 bases from V and 5 from J, leaving 13 bases between them. The V gene's germline CDR1 is SNHLY and CDR2 FYNNEI. CDR3 sequence: CASRTVAAYGYTF. The CDR3, as DNA: TGTGCCAGCAGGACAGTTGCAGCTTATGGCTACACCTTC.

This chain connects TRBV6-5 to TRBJ2-7; D is unresolved. Germline V CDR1 and CDR2: MNHEY, SVGAGI. The CDR3 has 13 residues. Trimming stripped 6 bases from V and 0 bases from J, with 9 bases between. CDR3 bases: TGTGCCAGCAGCGGTGGTCCCTCCTACGAGCAGTACTTC. Its translation is CASSGGPSYEQYF.

The chain couples TRBV20-1 to TRBJ1-3; D gene uncertain. The CDR3 runs to 13 residues. The V end was cut by 3 bases, the J end by 0 bases, with 6 bases between. Germline V lookup: CDR1 DFQATT, CDR2 SNEGSKA (reference sequence). The CDR3 nucleotides are TGCAGTGCTAGTTTAGACTCTGGAAACACCATATATTTT. Protein product: CSASLDSGNTIYF.

The chain joins TRBV27 to TRBJ2-5; TRBD1 agrees at 8 bases. This CDR3 is built from 17 residues. Germline V CDR1 and CDR2: MNHEY, SMNVEV (reference sequence). Unmatched junction bases numbered 13, after V lost 2 bases and J lost 5 bases. CDR3 residues: CASSLAGRGRGRETQYF. In DNA form, the CDR3 reads TGTGCCAGCAGTTTAGCTGGCAGGGGGCGCGGAAGGGAGACCCAGTACTTC.

The DNA of the CDR3 is TGTGCCAGCAGAGCTTACCGGGACAGAATTACTGGGGCCAACGTCCTGACTTTC. It yields the protein CASRAYRDRITGANVLTF. The chain carries TRBV2 and TRBJ2-6, with 7 nucleotides matching TRBD1. The germline CDR1 and CDR2 sequences are SNHLY and FYNNEI. The CDR3 loop spans 18 amino acids. V was clipped by 6 bases and J by 2 bases; unmatched bases: 13.

The chain carries TRBV19 and TRBJ1-5; D call uncertain. Trimming stripped 3 bases from V and 6 bases from J, with 12 bases between. There are 14 residues in the CDR3. Germline CDR1 is LNHDA and CDR2 is SQIVND (reference sequence). CDR3: CASSMAGYGQPQHF. In nucleotides, the CDR3 is TGTGCCAGTAGTATGGCGGGATACGGTCAGCCCCAGCATTTT.

V and J are TRBV27 and TRBJ2-2; no definite D call. Trimming removed 5 bases at V and 0 bases at J, with 4 bases between. The CDR3 has 13 residues. From germline, CDR1 is MNHEY and CDR2 SMNVEV (reference sequence). The CDR3, as DNA: TGTGCCAGCAGTCCCGCGAACACCGGGGAGCTGTTTTTT. Residues: CASSPANTGELFF.

This clone was picked up a small number of times. The rearrangement joins TRBV30 to TRBJ1-5; no clear D gene. V lost 0 bases and J 1 base, leaving 10 bases between the germline ends. The CDR3 loop spans 15 amino acids. The germline V gene encodes CDR1 GTSNPN and CDR2 SVGIG (reference sequence). In DNA form, the CDR3 reads TGTGCCTGGAGTGTAGGTGACACGAGCAATCAGCCCCAGCATTTT. Its protein is CAWSVGDTSNQPQHF.

The chain joins TRBV4-2 to TRBJ1-2, with TRBD1 matching 7 bases. The CDR3 length is 15 residues. The germline V gene has CDR1 LGHNA and CDR2 YNFKEQ. The ends lost 0 bases at V and 0 bases at J; junction bases unmatched: 1. The CDR3 nucleotides are TGTGCCAGCAGCCAAGAAACAGGGGCTAACTATGGCTACACCTTC. Translating gives CASSQETGANYGYTF.

V gene TRBV5-1 combines with J gene TRBJ2-1; TRBD2 aligns across 7 bases. Trimming at V came to 7 bases and at J to 4 bases, leaving 2 bases not matched to a gene. The CDR3 sequence is 12 residues long. CDR1 is SGHRS and CDR2 is YFSETQ in the germline V gene. The CDR3 DNA sequence: TGCGCCAGCGGGGAGGGGTACAATGAGCAGTTCTTC. It is translated as CASGEGYNEQFF.

The rearrangement links TRBV6-1 to TRBJ2-1, with D perhaps TRBD2 (5 bases). V was cut by 3 bases and J by 1 base, with 13 bases left in between. This CDR3 has 16 residues. Germline CDR1 reads MNHNS; CDR2 reads SASEGT. The CDR3 loop is CASSERERISYNEQFF. CDR3 DNA sequence: TGTGCCAGCAGTGAGAGGGAACGGATTTCCTACAATGAGCAGTTCTTC.

The gene calls are TRBV24-1 and TRBJ1-1, with 8 positions matching TRBD1. The J segment lost 1 base and the V segment lost 6 bases, leaving 9 bases of the junction unmatched. Germline V gives CDR1 KGHDR, CDR2 SFDVKD. The CDR3 has 16 amino acids. The CDR3 spells CATSSEPTGGNTEAFF. The CDR3 nucleotides are TGTGCCACCAGTTCGGAACCCACAGGGGGGAACACTGAAGCTTTCTTT.

The chain carries TRBV5-4 and TRBJ2-2; no definite D call. This CDR3 contains 14 residues. Trimming pared 1 base from V and 0 bases from J, leaving 4 bases between. Germline loops: CDR1 SGHNT, CDR2 YYREEE (reference sequence). In DNA, the CDR3 is TGTGCCAGCAGCTTGCTAACGAACACCGGGGAGCTGTTTTTT. Its protein product is CASSLLTNTGELFF. Full variable domain (missing parts from reference TRBV5-4 and TRBJ2-2): ETGVTQSPTHLIKTRGQQVTLRCSSQSGHNTVSWYQQALGQGPQFIFQYYREEENGRGNFPPRFSGLQFPNYSSELNVNALELDDSALYLCASSLLTNTGELFFGEGSRLTVL.

As DNA, the CDR3 is TGTGCCAGCAGCTTAGGGGGACTAGCCAGCTACAATGAGCAGTTCTTC. Its translation: CASSLGGLASYNEQFF. This chain links TRBV5-4 with TRBJ2-1; the match to TRBD2 covers 9 bases. Trimming removed 2 bases from V and 3 bases from J; junction bases left unmatched: 6. This CDR3 is 16 amino acids long. CDR1 SGHNT and CDR2 YYREEE come from the germline V gene (reference sequence).

The V call is TRBV5-1, the J call TRBJ1-1, with 9 positions matching TRBD1. Germline CDR1 SGHRS, CDR2 YFSETQ. Trimming at V came to 0 bases and at J to 6 bases, leaving 6 bases not matched to a gene. This CDR3 has 15 amino acids. CDR3 in DNA: TGCGCCAGCAGCTTGGTACAGGGGGCCGGGGCTGAAGCTTTCTTT. This sequence encodes CASSLVQGAGAEAFF.

The chain carries TRBV27 and TRBJ2-7, with TRBD2 identical over 7 bases. Looked up from germline, CDR1 is MNHEY and CDR2 is SMNVEV (reference sequence). V was pared by 0 bases and J by 3 bases, with 17 bases of the junction left unmatched. The CDR3 totals 19 residues. The CDR3 DNA follows: TGTGCCAGCAGTTTATCGTTCGATAAGGTAACGGGACTAAACTACGAGCAGTACTTC. Translated: CASSLSFDKVTGLNYEQYF.

The CDR3 DNA sequence: TGCGCCAGCAGTCCATCAGCGGGAGAGACCCAGTACTTC. This codes for CASSPSAGETQYF. V is TRBV23-1 and J is TRBJ2-5, with D maybe TRBD2 (6 bases). TRBV23-1 is reported as an ORF; its role is uncertain. V shed 4 bases and J shed 4 bases, with 10 bases lying between them. The CDR3 is 13 residues long.

The chain couples TRBV2 to TRBJ1-6; 8 bases match TRBD1. J gave up 7 bases and V 4 bases, and 3 bases lay outside the gene matches. In germline, CDR1 is SNHLY, CDR2 FYNNEI. The CDR3 has 14 residues. CDR3 sequence (DNA): TGTGCCAGCAGTGTCCAGGGGGCGAATTCACCCCTCCACTTT. It is translated as CASSVQGANSPLHF.

This chain links TRBV11-2 with TRBJ1-5; 7 bases fit TRBD1. V lost 5 bases and J lost 4; bases outside the gene matches: 20. The CDR3 is made up of 19 amino acids. Per the germline V gene, CDR1 is SGHAT and CDR2 is FQNNGV. In nucleotides, the CDR3 is TGTGCCAGCAGCCCACTAAAATTAAGACGGACAGGAGAAAATCAGCCCCAGCATTTT. Translation: CASSPLKLRRTGENQPQHF.

J is TRBJ2-7 and V is TRBV6-1; the match to TRBD2 covers 7 bases. Germline CDR1 reads MNHNS; CDR2 reads SASEGT. The trim removed 1 base at V and 4 bases at J, leaving 7 bases unmatched. The CDR3 covers 15 residues. CDR3: CASSEEGRAVYEQYF. CDR3 nucleotides: TGTGCCAGCAGTGAAGAAGGGAGGGCAGTATACGAGCAGTACTTC.

The gene calls are TRBV19 and TRBJ1-1, with D unresolved. Per germline, CDR1 LNHDA and CDR2 SQIVND (reference sequence). Trimming took 6 bases from V and 1 from J, leaving 15 bases between them. The length of the CDR3 is 15 residues. Written as DNA, the CDR3 is TGTGCCAGTAGGGTTGAAGGACTGACGAACACTGAAGCTTTCTTT. Its translation is CASRVEGLTNTEAFF. The full variable domain, in which reference TRBV19 and TRBJ1-1 provide the parts outside the CDR3, is DGGITQSPKYLFRKEGQNVTLSCEQNLNHDAMYWYRQDPGQGLRLIYYSQIVNDFQKGDIAEGYSVSREKKESFPLTVTSAQKNPTAFYLCASRVEGLTNTEAFFGQGTRLTVV.

V gene TRBV6-5 combines with J gene TRBJ2-2; D is undetermined. The CDR3 runs to 15 residues. CDR1 is MNHEY and CDR2 is SVGAGI in the germline V gene. Deletions cut 8 bases from V and 0 bases from J, with 13 bases between. The CDR3 nucleotides are TGTGCCAGCGCCCCCCAGTCAGCGAACACCGGGGAGCTGTTTTTT. This translates into CASAPQSANTGELFF.

V usage is TRBV6-5 and J usage is TRBJ1-5, with 8 nucleotides matching TRBD1. Germline CDR1 reads MNHEY; CDR2 reads SVGAGI. This CDR3 region has 15 residues. After removal of 6 bases from V and 0 bases from J, the junction contained 4 bases not matched to a gene. The DNA for the CDR3 is TGTGCCAGCAGAGACAGGGGCCGTAGCAATCAGCCCCAGCATTTT. Translated: CASRDRGRSNQPQHF.

This chain joins TRBV29-1 and TRBJ2-2; 9 nucleotides agree with TRBD1. CDR1 is SQVTM and CDR2 is ANQGSEA in the germline V gene. Germline trimming cut 2 bases from V and 6 bases from J; bases unmatched to any gene: 13. The CDR3 has 17 residues. The CDR3 nucleotides are TGCAGCGTTGAAAGAATTACCGGGACAGGGTACCCCGGGGAGCTGTTTTTT. Amino acids: CSVERITGTGYPGELFF.

The genes are TRBV29-1 and TRBJ1-5; TRBD1 matches at 9 bases. V trimming: 6 bases; J trimming: 5 bases; junction bases outside the gene matches: 5. The length of the CDR3 is 13 residues. CDR1 and CDR2 from the germline V gene are SQVTM and ANQGSEA. For the CDR3, the DNA is TGCAGCGTCGGACAGGGGCCCGATCAGCCCCAGCATTTT. Residues: CSVGQGPDQPQHF.